Listed here is a single T cell receptor (beta chain). This clone was seen a single time. Its specific antigen is unknown. The input lacks base qualities; no much larger clone sits a single base away. These data come from a study of OX40 agonist ivuxolimab in advanced cancers. A note on the overall study: Ivuxolimab was a fully human IgG2 agonistic monoclonal antibody targeting the costimulatory receptor OX40 (CD134). Intravenous ivuxolimab was administered to patients every 2 weeks at six dose levels: 0.01, 0.1, 0.3, 1.5, 3 and 10 mg/kg. Patients were allowed to have had prior anti-PD-1, anti-PD-L1 or anti-CTLA-4 therapy, and 30% to 40% of the dose-escalation patients had previously received checkpoint inhibitors. Partial responses occurred in three dose-escalation patients: two with cutaneous melanoma and one with hepatocellular carcinoma. Of the approximately 54 dose-escalation patients, hepatocellular carcinoma was present in some 19, melanoma in approximately 15, renal cell carcinoma in 9 and head and neck cancer in 9. The paper reports the monotherapy dose-escalation portion (N of about 50 patients) of the phase I ivuxolimab trial. Peripheral TCRbeta sequencing was intended to test whether TCR sequence diversity was altered and clonal T-cell expansion was caused by ivuxolimab. In the dose-escalation cohort, around four fifths of patients were male, and the mean age was around 60 years, with a range of 23 to 79.

Genomic DNA was extracted from sorted cells for sequencing of the TCRbeta CDR3 region. TCRbeta CDR3 regions were sequenced using the immunoSEQ Assay. The table comes from immuneACCESS by way of TCRdb, which keeps in-frame sequences with V and J called. Part of the clones is missing from these tables; in studies checked, under half for an unresolved V gene and the rest for unknown reasons. The sample table holds more than 50,000 clones, of which around 80% were seen once. The top ten clones comprise around 4.5% of the sample. The CDR3 contains 20 residues, cysteine and phenylalanine counted. CDR3 DNA only is kept here, 60 bases in frame from base 1. Looking up the germline V gene yields CDR1 SGHDN and CDR2 FVKESK. Clipping removes 0 bases from V and 7 bases from J, with 18 as the unmatched junction base count. The trial excluded patients who had a history of autoimmune disease or who were on systemic immunosuppression. Peripheral blood for TCR sequencing was drawn from every dose cohort at baseline, at cycle 4 day 1 and at cycle 7 day 1. Samples were obtained from an open-label, multicenter, first-in-human phase I dose-escalation trial of ivuxolimab. Adults with locally advanced or metastatic melanoma, renal cell, hepatocellular, or head and neck squamous cell carcinoma were enrolled in the trial. CD4+ and CD8+ T cells were sorted separately from peripheral blood before TCR sequencing.

General findings and caveats noted by the study authors: Which antigens the clonally expanded peripheral T cells were specific for was not determined. At doses of 0.1 to 3.0 mg/kg, clonal expansion of both CD4+ and CD8+ T cells in blood was seen between baseline and week 6. Low levels of normalized T-cell clonal expansion were also seen in some nonresponding patients. On average, CD8+ T cells showed more expanded clones than CD4+ T cells after ivuxolimab. In the 0.1-3.0 mg/kg groups, partial responders were among the patients with the lowest normalized peripheral clonal expansion, particularly in CD8+ T cells.

This receptor was taken from an adult with an advanced solid tumor such as melanoma, head and neck, liver or kidney cancer. The chain couples TRBV14 to TRBJ2-1, and TRBD1 aligns with 10 junction nucleotides. The sample in question was CD4+ or CD8+ T cells sorted from blood, obtained in a trial of the OX40 agonist ivuxolimab. The DNA sequence is TGTGCCAGCAGCCAAGATCGGTTATACCCTACGGGACAGGGGCCAAATGAGCAGTTCTTC. This yields the protein CASSQDRLYPTGQGPNEQFF. Extended through the reference TRBV14 and TRBJ2-1 proteins, this CDR3 yields the full variable domain: EAGVTQFPSHSVIEKGQTVTLRCDPISGHDNLYWYRRVMGKEIKFLLHFVKESKQDESGMPNNRFLAERTGGTYSTLKVQPAELEDSGVYFCASSQDRLYPTGQGPNEQFFGPGTRLTVL.